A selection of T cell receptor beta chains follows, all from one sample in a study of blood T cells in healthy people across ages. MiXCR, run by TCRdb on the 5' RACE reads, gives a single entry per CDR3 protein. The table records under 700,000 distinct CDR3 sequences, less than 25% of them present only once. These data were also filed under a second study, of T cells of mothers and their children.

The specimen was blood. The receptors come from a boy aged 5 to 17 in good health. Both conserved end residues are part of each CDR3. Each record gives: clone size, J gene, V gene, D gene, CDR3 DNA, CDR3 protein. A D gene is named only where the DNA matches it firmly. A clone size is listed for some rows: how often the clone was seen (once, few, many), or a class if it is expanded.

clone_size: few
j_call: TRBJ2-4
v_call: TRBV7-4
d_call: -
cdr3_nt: TGTGCCAGCACCATGTGCCACATTCAGTACTTC
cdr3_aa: CASTMCHIQYF

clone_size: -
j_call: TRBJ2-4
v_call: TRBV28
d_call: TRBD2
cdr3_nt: TGTGCCAGCAGTTTTAGCGGGCCCCAAAACATTCAGTACTTC
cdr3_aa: CASSFSGPQNIQYF

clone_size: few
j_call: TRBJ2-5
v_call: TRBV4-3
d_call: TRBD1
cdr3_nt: TGCGCCAGCAGCCAAGACAGGGGGCAGGCAGAGACCCAGTACTTC
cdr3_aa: CASSQDRGQAETQYF

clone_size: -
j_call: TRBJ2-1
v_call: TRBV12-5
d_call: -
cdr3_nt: TGTGCTAGTGGTTTGGTGTGGGTATCGGATGAGCAGTTCTTC
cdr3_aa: CASGLVWVSDEQFF

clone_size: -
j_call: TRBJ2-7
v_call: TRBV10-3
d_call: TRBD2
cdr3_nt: TGTGCCATCAGTGAGTCGGGGCCCAATGCCCTAACATCTAGCGGGAAAGGGTACGAGCAGTACTTC
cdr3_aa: CAISESGPNALTSSGKGYEQYF

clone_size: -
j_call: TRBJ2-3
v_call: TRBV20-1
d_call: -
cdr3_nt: TGCAGTGCCACTCGCACCCGGGCAGATACGCAGTATTTT
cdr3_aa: CSATRTRADTQYF

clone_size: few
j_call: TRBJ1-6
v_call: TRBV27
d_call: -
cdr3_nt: TGTGCCAGCAGTCCTCTAGAGGGGACTTATAATTCACCCCTCCACTTT
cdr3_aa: CASSPLEGTYNSPLHF

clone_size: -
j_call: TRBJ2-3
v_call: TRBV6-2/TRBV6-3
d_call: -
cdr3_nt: TGTGCCAGCAGTTCCGGGGGAGCAACAGGAGATACGCAGTATTTT
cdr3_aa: CASSSGGATGDTQYF

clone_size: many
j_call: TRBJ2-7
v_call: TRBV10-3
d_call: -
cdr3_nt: TGTGCCATCAGTGAGTCTCCAGGGGACCCGCAAGGGCAGTACTTC
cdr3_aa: CAISESPGDPQGQYF

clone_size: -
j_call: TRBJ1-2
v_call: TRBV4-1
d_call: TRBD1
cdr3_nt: TGCGCCAGCAGCCAGGACAGGGCTTTCTATGGCTACACCTTC
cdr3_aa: CASSQDRAFYGYTF

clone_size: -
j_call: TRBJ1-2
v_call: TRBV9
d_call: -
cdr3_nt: TGTGCCAGCAGCGTAAGGGAATTGGGATATGGCTACACCTTC
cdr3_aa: CASSVRELGYGYTF

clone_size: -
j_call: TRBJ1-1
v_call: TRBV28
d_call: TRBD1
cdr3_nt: TGTGCCAGCAGTCCAGGGGGTCTTCAGGGGAGCACTGAAGCTTTCTTT
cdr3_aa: CASSPGGLQGSTEAFF

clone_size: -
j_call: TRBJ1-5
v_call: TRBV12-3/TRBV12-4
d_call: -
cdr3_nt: TGTGCCAGCAGCTGGGGGTATAGCAATCAGCCCCAGCATTTT
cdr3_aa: CASSWGYSNQPQHF

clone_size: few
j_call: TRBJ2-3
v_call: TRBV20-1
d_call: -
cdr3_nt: TGCAGTGCTAGAGATTCTGACAGCACAGATACGCAGTATTTT
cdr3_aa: CSARDSDSTDTQYF

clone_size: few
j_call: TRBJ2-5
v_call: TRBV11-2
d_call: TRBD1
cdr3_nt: TGTGCCAGCAGCTCAGGACAGGGGGGAAGAGAGACCCAGTACTTC
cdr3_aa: CASSSGQGGRETQYF

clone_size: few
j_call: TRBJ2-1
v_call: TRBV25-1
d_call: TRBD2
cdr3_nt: TGTGCCAGCAGTGAACCCCCGGGAGGGTACAATGAGCAGTTCTTC
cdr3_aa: CASSEPPGGYNEQFF

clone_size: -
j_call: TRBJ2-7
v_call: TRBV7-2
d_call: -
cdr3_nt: TGTGCCAGCAGCTTAACAGGGGGGGACTACGAGCAGTACTTC
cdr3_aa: CASSLTGGDYEQYF

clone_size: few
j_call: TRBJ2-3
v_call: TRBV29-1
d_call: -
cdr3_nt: TGCAGCGCCGAGGAGGGGGGGGCCGATACGCAGTATTTT
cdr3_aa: CSAEEGGADTQYF

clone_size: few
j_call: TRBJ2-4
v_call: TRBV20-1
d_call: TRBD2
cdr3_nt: TGCAGTGCGACCCCTGCGGGGGGCGGGACCAAAAACATTCAGTACTTC
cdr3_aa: CSATPAGGGTKNIQYF

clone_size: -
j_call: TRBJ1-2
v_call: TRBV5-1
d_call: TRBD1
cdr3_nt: TGCGCCAGCAGCCCGGGACAGGGCCACTATGGCTACACCTTC
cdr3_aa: CASSPGQGHYGYTF

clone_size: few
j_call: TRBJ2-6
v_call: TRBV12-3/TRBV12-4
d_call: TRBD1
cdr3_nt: TGTGCCAGCAGTCCCACAGGGGTTTCTGGGGCCAACGTCCTGACTTTC
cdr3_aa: CASSPTGVSGANVLTF

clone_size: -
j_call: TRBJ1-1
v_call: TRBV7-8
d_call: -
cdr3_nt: TGTGCCAGCAGCTTAGCTTTTCGGGGGGACACTGAAGCTTTCTTT
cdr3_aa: CASSLAFRGDTEAFF

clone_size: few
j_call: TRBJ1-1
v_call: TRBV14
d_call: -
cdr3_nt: TGTGCCAGCAGCCAAGGCTTAAGGGGCAGAACTGAAGCTTTCTTT
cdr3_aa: CASSQGLRGRTEAFF

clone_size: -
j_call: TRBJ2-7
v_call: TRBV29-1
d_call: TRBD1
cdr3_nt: TGCAGCGTCGCCCTGGGACAGGGAGAAATATACGAGCAGTACTTC
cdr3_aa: CSVALGQGEIYEQYF

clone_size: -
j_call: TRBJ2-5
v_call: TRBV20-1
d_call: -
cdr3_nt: TGCAGTGCTAGCAGGGCTAGTGGGGAGACCCAGTACTTC
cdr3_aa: CSASRASGETQYF

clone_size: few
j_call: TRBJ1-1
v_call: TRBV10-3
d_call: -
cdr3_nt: TGTGCCATCAGACCGGACCCGGAGGGGACTGAAGCTTTCTTT
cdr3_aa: CAIRPDPEGTEAFF

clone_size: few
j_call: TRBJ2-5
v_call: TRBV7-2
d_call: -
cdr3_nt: TGTGCCAGCAGCTTATTCCCAGGACGGGAGACCCAGTACTTC
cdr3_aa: CASSLFPGRETQYF

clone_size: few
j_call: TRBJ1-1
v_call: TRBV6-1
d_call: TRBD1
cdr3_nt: TGTGCCAGCAGTGGCCGGGACAGGGGGCTCGGTGAAGCTTTCTTT
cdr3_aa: CASSGRDRGLGEAFF

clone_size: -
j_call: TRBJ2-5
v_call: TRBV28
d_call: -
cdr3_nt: TGTGCCAGCAGTTTGCTCGGCGCAGAGTACTTC
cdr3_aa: CASSLLGAEYF

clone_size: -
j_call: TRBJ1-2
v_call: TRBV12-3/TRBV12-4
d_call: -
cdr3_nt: TGTGCCAGCAGCCAAGGCTTATATTCGGGTGGCTACACCTTC
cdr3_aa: CASSQGLYSGGYTF